The table lists the clone carrying this TCR beta chain with a count of one. CDR1 and CDR2 from the germline V gene are MDHEN and SYDVKM. Trimming at V came to 3 bases and at J to 7 bases, leaving 6 bases not matched to a gene. The CDR3 consists of 15 residues. This specimen comes from a study of long-term antiretroviral therapy in people with HIV. Every HIV-positive participant received treatment in the United States. With survey level as its setting, the immunoSEQ assay was v3.0. The method was immunoSEQ multiplex PCR; TCRdb's version includes in-frame clones alone and lacks a portion of them. The table has approximately 37,000 clones, around 83% seen once.

This sequence was found in a man younger than 35 with HIV. This specimen was unsorted PBMCs, taken 1 year after starting antiretroviral therapy. The genes are TRBV28 and TRBJ2-1; 10 nucleotides match TRBD2. CDR3 sequence: CASSFGLAEDNEQFF. CDR3 DNA sequence: TGTGCCAGCAGTTTCGGACTAGCGGAAGATAATGAGCAGTTCTTC.